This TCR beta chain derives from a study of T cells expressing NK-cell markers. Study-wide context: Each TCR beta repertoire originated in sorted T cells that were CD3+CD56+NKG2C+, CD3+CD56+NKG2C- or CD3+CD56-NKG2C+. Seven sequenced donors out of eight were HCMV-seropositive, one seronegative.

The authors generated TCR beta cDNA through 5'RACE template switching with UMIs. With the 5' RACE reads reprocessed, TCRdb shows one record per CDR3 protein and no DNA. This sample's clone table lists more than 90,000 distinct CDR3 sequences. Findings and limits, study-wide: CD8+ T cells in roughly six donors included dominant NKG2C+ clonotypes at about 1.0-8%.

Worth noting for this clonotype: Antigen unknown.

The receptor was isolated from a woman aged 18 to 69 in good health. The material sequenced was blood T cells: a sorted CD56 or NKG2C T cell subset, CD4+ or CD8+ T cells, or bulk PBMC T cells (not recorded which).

The CDR3 sequence: CASGPSNTGELFF. The chain combines TRBV12-5 with TRBJ2-2. The CDR3 runs 13 residues. Germline assignment: CDR1 LGHNT and CDR2 FRNRAP.